In its sample, the clone carrying this TCR beta chain was seen many times. The antigen is undetermined. The sample is drawn from a study of T cells after yellow fever vaccination. CDR3 size: 15 residues. In germline, CDR1 is SNHLY, CDR2 FYNNEI. V lost 6 bases, J lost 3 bases, and 4 bases stayed unmatched. The study's findings and limits: Weaker in magnitude, the secondary response showed a faster peak on day 5 versus 15. Clones from primary vaccination mostly reappeared after the booster (less than 98% CD4, around 90% CD8).

From the 5' RACE reads, TCRdb called clonotypes with MiXCR, one entry per CDR3 protein. Of tens of thousands of distinct CDR3 sequences in the sample, approximately 7.5% were seen once. The TCR originated in a man aged 25 to 40 who received the YFV17D yellow fever vaccine. The source was CD8+ T cells sorted from PBMCs, collected on the day of the yellow fever booster vaccination. V gene TRBV2 combines with J gene TRBJ2-1; 11 bases fit TRBD2. The CDR3 nucleotides read TGTGCCAGCAGCCCCGGGACTAGCGGCTACAATGAGCAGTTCTTC. Its protein product is CASSPGTSGYNEQFF.